A selection of T cell receptor beta chains follows, all from one sample in a study of cytomegalovirus exposure and HLA in healthy donors. The assay was immunoSEQ multiplex PCR, and TCRdb's table has in-frame clones only and misses some. The table lists 150,000 to 200,000 clones, 60% to 80% of them singletons. The sample comprised PBMCs. The receptor source for this set is a man in his forties or fifties in good health and CMV-seronegative. Both conserved end residues are part of each CDR3. A D gene is named only where the DNA matches it firmly. Size is omitted from some rows. Given values are once, few, many or a class for expanded clones.

>.|.|TRBV19|TRBJ1-4
CASSIDRRTTRGEKLFF
TGTGCCAGTAGTATAGATCGGCGGACAACCAGGGGCGAAAAACTGTTTTTT
>few|TRBD1|TRBV20-1|TRBJ2-7
CSARQGFKQYF
TGCAGTGCCAGACAGGGGTTCAAGCAGTACTTC
>few|TRBD2|TRBV18|TRBJ2-7
CASSPGLAGLSLEQYF
TGTGCCAGCTCCCCAGGACTAGCGGGTCTGTCCCTTGAGCAGTACTTC
>.|TRBD1|TRBV5-6|TRBJ2-7
CASSLAGTGDGYEQYF
TGTGCCAGCAGCTTGGCCGGGACAGGAGACGGGTACGAGCAGTACTTC
>.|.|TRBV5-1|TRBJ2-5
CASSLAGEGTGETQYF
TGCGCCAGCAGCTTGGCCGGGGAAGGCACTGGCGAGACCCAGTACTTC
>.|.|TRBV6-1|TRBJ2-3
CASIKQQANTQYF
TGTGCCAGCATTAAGCAACAGGCAAATACGCAGTATTTT
>.|TRBD1|TRBV6-5|TRBJ2-1
CASSRPGQTYNEQFF
TGTGCCAGCAGTCGACCGGGACAGACCTACAATGAGCAGTTCTTC
>.|TRBD1|TRBV7-9|TRBJ2-5
CASSLGQGETQYF
TGTGCCAGCAGCTTAGGACAGGGAGAGACCCAGTACTTC
>.|.|TRBV18|TRBJ1-3
CASSPGAGNTIYF
TGTGCCAGCTCACCAGGGGCCGGAAACACCATATATTTT
>once|TRBD1|TRBV15|TRBJ2-7
CATSRVPGQSSYEQYF
TGTGCCACCAGCAGAGTCCCGGGACAGAGCTCCTACGAGCAGTACTTC
>few|.|TRBV2|TRBJ1-3
CASSDSGNTIYF
TGTGCCAGCAGTGATAGTGGAAACACCATATATTTT
>.|TRBD2|TRBV4-1|TRBJ2-3
CASSQGRRGRTDTQYF
TGCGCCAGCAGCCAAGGTCGGCGGGGGAGGACAGATACGCAGTATTTT
>once|.|TRBV5-4|TRBJ2-7
CASSLTQGFGEQYF
TGTGCCAGCAGCTTGACCCAGGGGTTTGGTGAGCAGTACTTC
>.|TRBD1|TRBV18|TRBJ2-7
CASSPRTGPHEQYF
TGTGCCAGCTCACCACGGACAGGGCCCCACGAGCAGTACTTC
>.|TRBD2|TRBV7-2|TRBJ2-3
CASSSPLAGFYTQYF
TGTGCCAGCAGCTCCCCTCTAGCGGGTTTCTATACGCAGTATTTT
>few|.|TRBV7-3|TRBJ2-1
CASSFGWSSYNEQFF
TGTGCCAGCAGCTTCGGTTGGAGCTCCTACAATGAGCAGTTCTTC
>.|.|TRBV6-4|TRBJ1-2
CASSDSISTGPTGYTF
TGTGCCAGCAGTGACTCAATCTCTACAGGGCCAACCGGCTACACCTTC
>.|.|TRBV9|TRBJ1-2
CASSVGQNNYGYTF
TGTGCCAGCAGCGTAGGACAAAACAACTATGGCTACACCTTC
>few|.|TRBV28|TRBJ1-2
CASSSRDLGYTF
TGTGCCAGCAGTTCGCGGGATCTTGGCTACACCTTC
>few|.|TRBV2|TRBJ2-1
CASSVAVLVREQFF
TGTGCCAGCAGCGTCGCGGTACTAGTACGTGAGCAGTTCTTC
>few|TRBD2|TRBV7-7|TRBJ2-2
CASSFGRGTGELFF
TGTGCCAGCAGCTTCGGGAGGGGCACCGGGGAGCTGTTTTTT
>.|.|TRBV27|TRBJ2-7
CASSLQGFYEQYF
TGTGCCAGCAGTTTACAGGGGTTCTACGAGCAGTACTTC
>.|.|TRBV6-6|TRBJ2-3
CASSYSPNTDTQYF
TGTGCCAGCAGTTACTCCCCTAACACAGATACGCAGTATTTT
>once|.|TRBV2|TRBJ2-6
CASSESNSGANVLTF
TGTGCCAGCAGTGAATCTAATTCTGGGGCCAACGTCCTGACTTTC
>.|TRBD2|TRBV5-4|TRBJ2-1
CASRASGRIYNEQFF
TGTGCCAGCAGGGCTAGCGGGAGGATCTACAATGAGCAGTTCTTC
>.|.|TRBV11-2|TRBJ1-4
CASSTEEGGVWEKLFF
TGTGCCAGCAGCACAGAGGAAGGGGGAGTTTGGGAAAAACTGTTTTTT
>.|.|TRBV27|TRBJ2-7
CASSSLVLGTRSYEQYF
TGTGCCAGCAGTTCCCTCGTTCTTGGGACACGATCCTACGAGCAGTACTTC
>few|.|TRBV20-1|TRBJ2-3
CSASADTQYF
TGCAGTGCTTCTGCAGATACGCAGTATTTT
>.|TRBD1|TRBV5-6|TRBJ2-7
CASSSGPDRGYEQYF
TGTGCCAGCAGTTCGGGTCCTGACAGGGGTTACGAGCAGTACTTC
>.|TRBD1|TRBV2|TRBJ2-7
CASSNAGTGRHEQYF
TGTGCCAGCTCAAACGCCGGGACAGGGCGGCACGAGCAGTACTTC
>.|.|TRBV4-1|TRBJ1-5
CASSQVFRVDQPQHF
TGCGCCAGCAGCCAAGTTTTCAGGGTCGATCAGCCCCAGCATTTT
>.|TRBD1|TRBV6-5|TRBJ1-6
CASSFRDRDNSPLHF
TGTGCCAGCAGTTTCCGGGACAGGGACAATTCACCCCTCCACTTT
>.|.|TRBV19|TRBJ2-3
CASSSRGRTDTQYF
TGTGCCAGTAGTAGCAGGGGTCGGACAGATACGCAGTATTTT
>.|TRBD2|TRBV10-3|TRBJ2-3
CAISQTSGDSTDTQYF
TGTGCCATCAGCCAGACTAGCGGGGATAGCACAGATACGCAGTATTTT
>few|.|TRBV6-6|TRBJ1-5
CAATGSYSNQPQHF
TGTGCCGCCACAGGATCCTATAGCAATCAGCCCCAGCATTTT
>.|.|TRBV6-1|TRBJ2-7
CAILQRSSYEQYF
TGTGCCATATTACAGCGGAGCTCCTACGAGCAGTACTTC
>once|TRBD1|TRBV6-1|TRBJ2-1
CASSVQGRSYNEQFF
TGTGCCAGCAGCGTACAGGGGCGGTCCTACAATGAGCAGTTCTTC
>.|TRBD2|TRBV5-1|TRBJ2-3
CASSLETSGGLDTQYF
TGCGCCAGCAGCTTGGAAACTAGCGGGGGGTTAGATACGCAGTATTTT
>few|.|TRBV15|TRBJ2-3
CATSRDLTELQYF
TGTGCCACCAGCAGAGATCTCACGGAGCTTCAGTATTTT
>.|TRBD1|TRBV7-2|TRBJ2-2
CASSLLTGPGELFF
TGTGCCAGCAGCTTACTGACAGGGCCCGGGGAGCTGTTTTTT
>.|TRBD1|TRBV27|TRBJ2-5
CAIDMGQGGETQYF
TGTGCCATCGATATGGGACAGGGAGGAGAGACCCAGTACTTC
>few|TRBD1|TRBV27|TRBJ1-5
CASRPGDRGRFQPQHF
TGTGCCAGCAGGCCCGGGGATAGGGGGCGCTTTCAGCCCCAGCATTTT
>.|.|TRBV10-3|TRBJ1-1
CAINSVLNTEAFF
TGTGCCATCAATTCAGTCCTTAACACTGAAGCTTTCTTT
>.|.|TRBV30|TRBJ1-3
CAWSVGQRSSGNTIYF
TGTGCCTGGAGTGTTGGACAGCGTAGCTCTGGAAACACCATATATTTT
>.|.|TRBV7-9|TRBJ1-6
CASSLRQPNSPLHF
TGTGCCAGCAGCTTAAGACAGCCAAATTCACCCCTCCACTTT
>.|.|TRBV5-6|TRBJ2-7
CASSLASGGAYEQYF
TGTGCCAGCAGCTTGGCTTCTGGAGGCGCCTACGAGCAGTACTTC
>.|TRBD2|TRBV7-2|TRBJ2-7
CASSPLGAGVTYEQYF
TGTGCCAGCAGCCCCTTGGGAGCGGGAGTTACCTACGAGCAGTACTTC
>.|TRBD2|TRBV4-1|TRBJ2-7
CASSQDGGLAGVPYEQYF
TGCGCCAGCAGCCAAGATGGTGGGCTAGCGGGAGTCCCTTACGAGCAGTACTTC
>.|.|TRBV6-5|TRBJ1-5
CASSYGQGNNQPQHF
TGTGCCAGCAGTTACGGGCAGGGGAACAATCAGCCCCAGCATTTT
>few|TRBD1|TRBV9|TRBJ2-3
CASSFSGTGVRDTQYF
TGTGCCAGCAGCTTCTCCGGGACAGGCGTCAGGGATACGCAGTATTTT
>.|TRBD1|TRBV29-1|TRBJ2-3
CSVEEDRTSTDTQYF
TGCAGCGTTGAAGAGGACAGGACTAGCACAGATACGCAGTATTTT